These 13 T cell receptor beta chains were all obtained from the same sample, sequenced in a study of graft-versus-host responses after intestinal transplantation. Their recognized antigens are unknown. Method: immunoSEQ multiplex PCR; TCRdb's copy keeps in-frame clones and lacks some. Of tens of thousands of clones detected, 75% to 95% appear once; the ten largest clones hold approximately 0.1%. The material sequenced was unstimulated CD4+ T cells sorted from spleen or lymph node cells, taken before intestinal transplant. These receptors originate from a human donor who received an intestinal transplant.

The rearrangement uses TRBV9 and TRBJ2-3; D gene unclear. The V end was cut by 2 bases, the J end by 1 base, with 5 bases between. Germline V gene data show CDR1 as SGDLS and CDR2 as YYNGEE. The CDR3 totals 13 residues. The CDR3 sequence is CASSVRGTDTQYF. The CDR3 nucleotides read TGTGCCAGCAGCGTCCGGGGCACAGATACGCAGTATTTT.

CDR3 protein: CAWSVGDRGGQPQHF. In DNA form, the CDR3 reads TGTGCCTGGAGTGTAGGGGACAGGGGCGGTCAGCCCCAGCATTTT. The rearrangement uses TRBV30 and TRBJ1-5; 10 bases align to TRBD1. This CDR3 is built from 15 residues. Trimming removed 0 bases from V and 6 bases from J; junction bases left unmatched: 5. CDR1 and CDR2 from the germline V gene are GTSNPN and SVGIG (reference sequence).

The gene calls are TRBV15 and TRBJ1-1; tentatively, D is TRBD1 (6 bases). The CDR3 extends over 16 amino acids. V was trimmed by 0 bases and J by 4 bases, leaving 15 bases between them. Germline CDR1 LNHNV, CDR2 YYDKDF (reference sequence). CDR3 region: CATSRDAGVLGTEAFF. DNA of the CDR3: TGTGCCACCAGCAGAGATGCAGGGGTATTGGGCACTGAAGCTTTCTTT.

This chain connects TRBV6-5 to TRBJ1-6; D ambiguous. Trimming cost V 4 bases and J 10 bases, with 17 bases left between them. Germline assignment: CDR1 MNHEY and CDR2 SVGAGI. This CDR3 has 15 amino acids. The CDR3 DNA reads TGTGCCAGCAGTTTGGCCCGGGGTAGGAGCTCACCCCTCCACTTT. Its translation is CASSLARGRSSPLHF.

This clone has just a few counts. The chain couples TRBV30 to TRBJ1-1; D might be TRBD1 (6 bases). Per germline, CDR1 GTSNPN and CDR2 SVGIG (reference sequence). The CDR3 runs to 14 residues. With 8 bases removed from V and 4 bases from J, the gap between germline ends came to 20 bases. CDR3 sequence (DNA): TGTGCCGCGAGAGGGGGTAGAGGGGGCACTGAAGCTTTCTTT. It codes for CAARGGRGGTEAFF.

The chain employs TRBV7-9 and TRBJ1-3, with D possibly TRBD1 on 5 matching bases. Per the germline V gene, CDR1 is SEHNR and CDR2 is FQNEAQ (reference sequence). V was shortened by 4 bases and J by 0 bases, with 19 bases between the two germline ends. CDR3 length: 18 amino acids. In DNA, the CDR3 is TGTGCCAGCAGCTCACTCAGGGCCCCATTACCCTCTGGAAACACCATATATTTT. It yields the protein CASSSLRAPLPSGNTIYF.

This clone was counted only a few times. The chain is built from TRBV5-1 and TRBJ2-3; no clear D gene. Germline CDR1 SGHRS, CDR2 YFSETQ. V was clipped by 4 bases and J by 1 base, with 10 bases between them. This CDR3 has 14 amino acids. The CDR3 protein is CASSRELGTDTQYF. CDR3 sequence (DNA): TGCGCCAGCAGCCGTGAGCTGGGCACAGATACGCAGTATTTT.

In DNA form, the CDR3 reads TGCGCCAGCAGCCAAGGTCGGACAGGGCCTAATTCACCCCTCCACTTT. It specifies CASSQGRTGPNSPLHF. This chain connects TRBV4-3 to TRBJ1-6, with TRBD1 matching over 8 bases. The CDR3 is 16 residues long. Germline trimming cut 1 base from V and 6 bases from J; bases unmatched to any gene: 5. Germline V gives CDR1 LGHNA, CDR2 YSLEER.

CDR3 nucleotides: TGTGCCAGCAGTTTATCAGGTGGGCCAGCTAATTCACCCCTCCACTTT. Amino acids: CASSLSGGPANSPLHF. This chain uses TRBV27 with TRBJ1-6; unclear D gene. V was clipped by 0 bases and J by 6 bases, with 12 bases between them. This CDR3 comprises 16 residues. From germline, CDR1 is MNHEY and CDR2 SMNVEV (reference sequence).

The chain carries TRBV5-1 and TRBJ2-5, with TRBD2 as a possible D gene (6 bases). CDR1 and CDR2 (germline): SGHRS, YFSETQ. Trimming stripped 3 bases from V and 2 bases from J, with 14 bases between. The CDR3 contains 15 residues. This CDR3 reads CASSSAFSGQETQYF. CDR3 nucleotide sequence: TGCGCCAGCAGCTCGGCCTTTAGCGGTCAAGAGACCCAGTACTTC.

The V gene is TRBV5-6, the J gene TRBJ2-7; 11 bases are a match to TRBD1. V gave up 2 bases and J gave up 2 bases; unmatched junction bases: 12. This CDR3 has 18 residues. CDR1 is SGHDT, CDR2 YYEEEE, per germline. CDR3 protein: CASSFRTGGLGAAYEQYF. CDR3 DNA sequence: TGTGCCAGCAGCTTTAGGACAGGGGGCTTAGGGGCTGCCTACGAGCAGTACTTC.

This clone was detected a few times. The chain recombines TRBV10-2 with TRBJ1-1, with D unclear. CDR1 is WSHSY and CDR2 is SAAADI in the germline V gene. The CDR3 sequence is 12 residues long. Trimming took off 4 bases at V and 1 base at J, with 4 bases between the two ends. The CDR3 DNA follows: TGCGCCAGCAGTGGCGCGAACACTGAAGCTTTCTTT. Translating it yields CASSGANTEAFF.

This clone appeared a few times. The rearrangement joins TRBV2 to TRBJ1-4; no clear D. The CDR3 is made up of 12 amino acids. The germline gives CDR1 SNHLY, CDR2 FYNNEI. V was clipped by 6 bases and J by 8 bases, with 10 bases between them. The CDR3 region has the DNA TGTGCCAGCAGAAGACATGCGGAAAAACTGTTTTTT. It is translated as CASRRHAEKLFF.